This TCR beta chain was identified during a study of shared clonotypes between healthy human individuals. Looking at the study overall: Contributing individuals were a couple of females and a few males aged 18 to 49. Study outcomes and limitations: It was only blood that was sampled, and tissue repertoires likely differ. The diversity represented, both genetic and in exposure history, was limited by few donors.

The germline V gene has CDR1 LGHNA and CDR2 YNFKEQ. Unmatched junction bases numbered 13, after V lost 3 bases and J lost 9 bases. The CDR3 is 15 amino acids. At the deep level, the assay was run. The repertoire was sequenced with immunoSEQ multiplex PCR; TCRdb's copy has only in-frame clones and lacks some. The table includes about 470,000 clones, roughly 80% detected once. As for this clone: Its specificity is unknown.

Sample: PBMCs. This sequence was found in a woman aged 40 to 50 in good health. Some clones in this sample may be carry-over from other donors' samples. V and J are TRBV4-2 and TRBJ2-7; the match to TRBD1 covers 8 bases. The CDR3 region is CASSQNRDRPNGQYF. The DNA of the CDR3 is TGTGCCAGCAGCCAGAACCGGGACAGGCCTAATGGGCAGTACTTC.